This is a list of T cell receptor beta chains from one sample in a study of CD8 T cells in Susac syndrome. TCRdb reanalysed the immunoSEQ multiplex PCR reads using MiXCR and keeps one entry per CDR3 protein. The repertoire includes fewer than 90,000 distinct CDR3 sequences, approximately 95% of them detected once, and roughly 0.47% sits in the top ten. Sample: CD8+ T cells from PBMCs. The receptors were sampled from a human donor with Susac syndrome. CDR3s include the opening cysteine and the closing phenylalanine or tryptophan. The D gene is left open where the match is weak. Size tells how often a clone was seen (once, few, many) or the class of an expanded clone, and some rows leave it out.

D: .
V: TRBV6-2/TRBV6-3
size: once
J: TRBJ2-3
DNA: TGTGCCAGCAGTCCGGACCTCTTCTCGCCGGATACGCAGTATTTT
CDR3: CASSPDLFSPDTQYF

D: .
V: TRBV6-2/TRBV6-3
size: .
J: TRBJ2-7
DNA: TGTGCCAGCAGTCCACCAAGTTACGAGCAGTACTTC
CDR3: CASSPPSYEQYF

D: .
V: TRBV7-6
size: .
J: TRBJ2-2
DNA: TGTGCCAGCAGGGGGTACTATGGGACCGGGGAGCTGTTTTTT
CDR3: CASRGYYGTGELFF

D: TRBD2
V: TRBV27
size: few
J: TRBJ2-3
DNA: TGTGCCAGCAGTTTATCCGGACTAGCGGGGGGAGGAGATACGCAGTATTTT
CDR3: CASSLSGLAGGGDTQYF

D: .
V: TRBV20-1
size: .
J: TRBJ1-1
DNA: TGCAGTGCTAGGGACAGTACAATGAACACTGAAGCTTTCTTT
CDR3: CSARDSTMNTEAFF

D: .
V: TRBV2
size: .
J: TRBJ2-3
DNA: TGTGCCAGCAGCCTAACGACTAGAGTCTTGGTCTCAGATACGCAGTATTTT
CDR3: CASSLTTRVLVSDTQYF

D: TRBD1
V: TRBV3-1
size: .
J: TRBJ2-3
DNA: TGTGCCAGCAGCCACGGGGGGACAGGGGGCGCCCGATTGGACACAGATACGCAGTATTTT
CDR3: CASSHGGTGGARLDTDTQYF

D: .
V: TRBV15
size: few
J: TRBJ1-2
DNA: TGTGCCACCAGCAGAGTGAGCCGGAAAGGCTACACCTTC
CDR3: CATSRVSRKGYTF

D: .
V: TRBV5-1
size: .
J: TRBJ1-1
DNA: TGCGCCAGCAGCTTGGGGGGAACCGTAACTGAAGCTTTCTTT
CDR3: CASSLGGTVTEAFF

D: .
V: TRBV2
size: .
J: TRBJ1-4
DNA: TGTGCCAGCTTAACTAGGACAGCGGAAAAACTGTTTTTT
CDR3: CASLTRTAEKLFF

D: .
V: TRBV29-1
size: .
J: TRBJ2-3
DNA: TGCAGCGTTGAACCTTTGGGACCGCCTAGCACAGATACGCAGTATTTT
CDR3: CSVEPLGPPSTDTQYF

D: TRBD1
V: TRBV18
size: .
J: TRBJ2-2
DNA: TGTGCCAGCTCACCCAGGGACAGGAACACCGGGGAGCTGTTTTTT
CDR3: CASSPRDRNTGELFF

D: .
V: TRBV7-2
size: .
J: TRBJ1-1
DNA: TGTGCCAGCAGCTTACCACTAGGCCTGAACACTGAAGCTTTCTTT
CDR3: CASSLPLGLNTEAFF

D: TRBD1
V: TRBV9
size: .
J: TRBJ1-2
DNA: TGTGCCAGCAGCGCCATGACAGGGAACTATGGCTACACCTTC
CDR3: CASSAMTGNYGYTF

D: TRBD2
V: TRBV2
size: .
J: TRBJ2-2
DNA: TGTGCCAGCAGTGCAGGCGGGAGCTACACCGGGGAGCTGTTTTTT
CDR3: CASSAGGSYTGELFF

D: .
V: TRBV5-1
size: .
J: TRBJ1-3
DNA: TGCGCCAGCAGCCCGGGGGGGGCAAATGCTTACTCTGGAAACACCATATATTTT
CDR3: CASSPGGANAYSGNTIYF

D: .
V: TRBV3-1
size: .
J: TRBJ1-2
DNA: TGTGCCAGCAGTCAGGGGCTAAGCTACACCTTC
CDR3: CASSQGLSYTF

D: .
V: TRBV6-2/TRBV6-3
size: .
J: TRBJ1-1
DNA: TGTGCCAGCAGTTACTTTGTAGGGTTCACTGAAGCTTTCTTT
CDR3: CASSYFVGFTEAFF

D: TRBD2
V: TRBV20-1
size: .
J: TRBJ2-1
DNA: TGCAGTGCTAGACAGGAATTCGGGACTAGCGGGGGCCACTCCTACAATGAGCAGTTCTTC
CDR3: CSARQEFGTSGGHSYNEQFF

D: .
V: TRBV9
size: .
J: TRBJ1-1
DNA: TGTGCCAGCAGCCCCCCTCCGACTGAAGCTTTCTTT
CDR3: CASSPPPTEAFF

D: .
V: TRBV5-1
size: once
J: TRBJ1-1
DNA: TGCGCCAGCAGTATACAGAGGAACACTGAAGCTTTCTTT
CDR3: CASSIQRNTEAFF

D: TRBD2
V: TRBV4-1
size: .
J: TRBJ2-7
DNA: TGCGCCAGGGACCCGGGAGCGGGATTCTACGAGCAGTACTTC
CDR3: CARDPGAGFYEQYF

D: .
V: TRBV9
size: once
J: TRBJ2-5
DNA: TGTGCCAGCAGCGTAAGGGGGGGGCCGGGGGAGACCCAGTACTTC
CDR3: CASSVRGGPGETQYF

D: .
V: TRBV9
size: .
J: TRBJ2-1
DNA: TGTGCCAGCAGCGTAGAGGCTACTTTATACAATGAGCAGTTCTTC
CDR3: CASSVEATLYNEQFF

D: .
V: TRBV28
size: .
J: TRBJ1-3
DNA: TGTGCCAGCAACGGGGACTCTGCCACAGGAAACACCATATATTTT
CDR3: CASNGDSATGNTIYF

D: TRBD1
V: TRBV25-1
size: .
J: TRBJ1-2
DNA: TGTGCCAGCAGGAGGGGGCTCTATGGCTACACCTTC
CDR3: CASRRGLYGYTF

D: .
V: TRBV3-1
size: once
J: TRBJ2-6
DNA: TGTGCCAGCAGCCAAGAGATACGTGGGGCCAACGTCCTGACTTTC
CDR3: CASSQEIRGANVLTF

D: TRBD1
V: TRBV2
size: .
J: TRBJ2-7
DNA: TGTGCCAGCATTGTGAACCCGGGACAGGGGACCTACGAGCAGTACTTC
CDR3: CASIVNPGQGTYEQYF

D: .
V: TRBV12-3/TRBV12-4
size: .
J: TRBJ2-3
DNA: TGTGCCAGCAGTTTTTCCCCCCCAGCCAACCCCACAGATACGCAGTATTTT
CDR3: CASSFSPPANPTDTQYF

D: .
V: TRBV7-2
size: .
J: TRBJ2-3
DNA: TGTGCCAGCAGCTTAGATTTGACTTCCCCAGATACGCAGTATTTT
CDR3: CASSLDLTSPDTQYF

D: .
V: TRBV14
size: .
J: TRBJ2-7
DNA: TGTGCCAGCAGCCAAGGGGGGCCGTACGAGCAGTACTTC
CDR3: CASSQGGPYEQYF

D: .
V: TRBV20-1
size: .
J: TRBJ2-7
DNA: TGCAGTGCTAGAACAGAGACCTACGAGCAGTACTTC
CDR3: CSARTETYEQYF

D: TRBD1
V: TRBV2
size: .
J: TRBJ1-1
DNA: TGTGCCATCCCTGCCTCGACAGGGCGGGGTACTGAAGCTTTCTTT
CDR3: CAIPASTGRGTEAFF

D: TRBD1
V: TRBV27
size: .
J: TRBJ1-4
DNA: TGTGCCAGCAGACCGGGACAGCCTAATGAAAAACTGTTTTTT
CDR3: CASRPGQPNEKLFF

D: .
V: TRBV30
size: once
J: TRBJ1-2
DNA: TGTGCCTGGAGTGTAAGGGAATCCTTTTATGGCTACACCTTC
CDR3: CAWSVRESFYGYTF

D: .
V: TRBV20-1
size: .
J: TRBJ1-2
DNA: TGCAGTGCTAGAGATCCCCTAAGAGGGACGTCAGGCTATGGCTACACCTTC
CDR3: CSARDPLRGTSGYGYTF

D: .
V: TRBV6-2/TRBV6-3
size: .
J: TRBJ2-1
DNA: TGTGCCAGCAGTTACAGTGCGGCCCCAAATGAGCAGTTCTTC
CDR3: CASSYSAAPNEQFF

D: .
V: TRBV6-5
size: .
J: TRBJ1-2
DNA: TGTGCCAGCAGGCCGCCGGGACTCCTGAACTATGGCTACACCTTC
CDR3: CASRPPGLLNYGYTF

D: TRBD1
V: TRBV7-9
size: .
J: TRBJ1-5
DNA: TGTGCCAGCAGCCGCGGACAGGGTAGTCAGCCCCAGCATTTT
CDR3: CASSRGQGSQPQHF

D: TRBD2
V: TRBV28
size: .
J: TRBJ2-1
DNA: TGTGCCAGCAGTACCCAAGCGGGAGTGTTACTTAGGTACAATGAGCAGTTCTTC
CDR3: CASSTQAGVLLRYNEQFF

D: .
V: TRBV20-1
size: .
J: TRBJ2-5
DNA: TGCAGTGCTGTGGACCCTCGGGTGGATGACCAGTACTTC
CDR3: CSAVDPRVDDQYF

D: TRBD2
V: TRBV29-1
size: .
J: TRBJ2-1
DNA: TGCAGCGTTCTTGGACTAGCGATGGACTCCTACAATGAGCAGTTCTTC
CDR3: CSVLGLAMDSYNEQFF

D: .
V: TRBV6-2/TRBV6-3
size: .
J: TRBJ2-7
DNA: TGTGCCAGCAGTTGGGGTCTCTACGAGCAGTACTTC
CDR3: CASSWGLYEQYF

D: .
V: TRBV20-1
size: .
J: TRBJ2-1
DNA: TGCAGTGCTAGAGACAGGGGCCCCTACAATGAGCAGTTCTTC
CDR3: CSARDRGPYNEQFF

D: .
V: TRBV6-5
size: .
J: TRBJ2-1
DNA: TGTGCCAGCAGTTTCAGGGGCCGGGACAATGAGCAGTTCTTC
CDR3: CASSFRGRDNEQFF

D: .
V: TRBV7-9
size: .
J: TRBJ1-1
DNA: TGTGCCAGCAGCCAAAACCCAGGGGCGCTTGAAGCTTTCTTT
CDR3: CASSQNPGALEAFF

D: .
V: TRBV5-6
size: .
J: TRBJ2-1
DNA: TGTGCCAGCACCAGGGGCCCCAACAATGAGCAGTTCTTC
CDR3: CASTRGPNNEQFF

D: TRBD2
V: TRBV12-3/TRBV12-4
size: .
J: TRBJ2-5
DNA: TGTGCCAGCAGTTTATACTCGGGACTAGTTGTAGAGACCCAGTACTTC
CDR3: CASSLYSGLVVETQYF